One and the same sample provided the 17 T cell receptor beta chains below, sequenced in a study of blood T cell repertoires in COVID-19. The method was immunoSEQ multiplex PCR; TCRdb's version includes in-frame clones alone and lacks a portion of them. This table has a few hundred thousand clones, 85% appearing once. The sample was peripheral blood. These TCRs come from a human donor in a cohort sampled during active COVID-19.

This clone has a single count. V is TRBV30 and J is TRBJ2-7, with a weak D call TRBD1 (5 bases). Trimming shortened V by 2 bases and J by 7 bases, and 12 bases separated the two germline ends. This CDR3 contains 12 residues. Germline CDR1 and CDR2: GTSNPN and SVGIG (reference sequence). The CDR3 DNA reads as TGTGCCTGGAGTCTACAGGCTCGGGAGCAGTACTTC. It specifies CAWSLQAREQYF.

The CDR3 DNA sequence: TGTGCCAGTAGTTACCCGGGACAGGATTATAGCAATCAGCCCCAGCATTTT. Translating gives CASSYPGQDYSNQPQHF. The chain recombines TRBV19 with TRBJ1-5; 8 bases are shared with TRBD1. Germline lookup yields CDR1 LNHDA and CDR2 SQIVND (reference sequence). This CDR3 comprises 17 residues. J lost 0 bases, V lost 5 bases, and 9 bases had no gene match.

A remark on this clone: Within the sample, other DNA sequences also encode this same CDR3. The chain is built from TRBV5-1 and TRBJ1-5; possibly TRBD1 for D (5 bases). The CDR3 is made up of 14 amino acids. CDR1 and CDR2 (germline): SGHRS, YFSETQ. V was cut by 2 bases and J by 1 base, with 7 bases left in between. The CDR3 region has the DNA TGCGCCAGCAGCTTCGGGGGGAGCAATCAGCCCCAGCATTTT. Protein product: CASSFGGSNQPQHF.

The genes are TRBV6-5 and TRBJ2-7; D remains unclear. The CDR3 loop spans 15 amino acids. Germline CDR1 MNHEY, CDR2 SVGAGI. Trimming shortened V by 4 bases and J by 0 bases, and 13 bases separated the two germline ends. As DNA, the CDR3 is TGTGCCAGCAGTTCCCCCGCAGGAACCTCCTACGAGCAGTACTTC. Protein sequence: CASSSPAGTSYEQYF.

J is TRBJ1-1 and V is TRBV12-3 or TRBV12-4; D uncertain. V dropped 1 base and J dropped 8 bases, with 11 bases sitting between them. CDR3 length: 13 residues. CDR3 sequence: CASSLERRSEAFF. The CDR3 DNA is TGTGCCAGCAGTTTAGAGCGGCGAAGCGAAGCTTTCTTT.

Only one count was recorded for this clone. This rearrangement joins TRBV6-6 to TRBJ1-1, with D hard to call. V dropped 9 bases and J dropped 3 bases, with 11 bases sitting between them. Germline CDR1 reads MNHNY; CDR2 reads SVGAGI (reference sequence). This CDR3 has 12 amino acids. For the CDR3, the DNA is TGTGCCAGTGCCCTAGTGGACACTGAAGCTTTCTTT. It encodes CASALVDTEAFF.

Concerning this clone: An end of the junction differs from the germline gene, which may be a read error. CDR3 DNA sequence: TGTGCCAGCAGTGACTCGAGACACCGGCGTTTC. Translated, it gives CASSDSRHRRF. The chain uses TRBV6-4 and TRBJ2-7; D gene ambiguous. Germline lookup yields CDR1 MRHNA and CDR2 SNTAGT. The CDR3 loop spans 11 amino acids.

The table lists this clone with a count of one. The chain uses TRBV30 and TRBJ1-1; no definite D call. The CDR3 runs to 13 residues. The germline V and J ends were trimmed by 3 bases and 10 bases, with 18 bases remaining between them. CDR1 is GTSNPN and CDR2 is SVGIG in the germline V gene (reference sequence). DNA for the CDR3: TGTGCCTGGAGGACCAATCGCCCGGGTGGAGCTTTCTTT. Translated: CAWRTNRPGGAFF.

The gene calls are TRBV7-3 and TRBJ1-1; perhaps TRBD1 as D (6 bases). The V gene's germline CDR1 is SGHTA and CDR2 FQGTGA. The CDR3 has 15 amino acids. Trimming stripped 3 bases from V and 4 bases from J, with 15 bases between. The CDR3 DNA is TGTGCCAGCAGCTTTTCGGACAGAAGGGGCACTGAAGCTTTCTTT. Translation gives CASSFSDRRGTEAFF.

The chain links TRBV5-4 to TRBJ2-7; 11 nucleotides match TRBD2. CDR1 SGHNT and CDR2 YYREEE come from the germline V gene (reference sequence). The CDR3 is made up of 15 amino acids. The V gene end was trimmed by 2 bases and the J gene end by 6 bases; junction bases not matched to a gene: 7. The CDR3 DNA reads TGTGCCAGCAGCTTTTCTAGCGGGGGGTTCTCCGAGCAGTACTTC. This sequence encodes CASSFSSGGFSEQYF.

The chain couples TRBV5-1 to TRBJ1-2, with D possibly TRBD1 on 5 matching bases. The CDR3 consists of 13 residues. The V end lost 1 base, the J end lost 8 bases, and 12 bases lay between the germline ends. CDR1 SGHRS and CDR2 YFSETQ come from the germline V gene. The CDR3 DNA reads TGCGCCAGCAGCTTGACTGGGACTGAAGGCTACACCTTC. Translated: CASSLTGTEGYTF.

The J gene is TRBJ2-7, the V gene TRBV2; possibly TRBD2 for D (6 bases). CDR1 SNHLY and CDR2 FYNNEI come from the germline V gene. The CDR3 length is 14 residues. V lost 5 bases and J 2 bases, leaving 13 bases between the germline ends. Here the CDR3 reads CASSLAGGAYEQYF. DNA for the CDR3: TGTGCCAGCAGTTTGGCAGGAGGGGCCTACGAGCAGTACTTC.

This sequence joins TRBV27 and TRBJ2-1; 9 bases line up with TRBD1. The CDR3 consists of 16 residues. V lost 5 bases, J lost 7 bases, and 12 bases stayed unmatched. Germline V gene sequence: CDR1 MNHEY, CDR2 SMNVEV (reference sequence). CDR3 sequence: CASSNPRDRAWNEQFF. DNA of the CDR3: TGTGCCAGCAGTAACCCCCGGGACAGGGCATGGAATGAGCAGTTCTTC.

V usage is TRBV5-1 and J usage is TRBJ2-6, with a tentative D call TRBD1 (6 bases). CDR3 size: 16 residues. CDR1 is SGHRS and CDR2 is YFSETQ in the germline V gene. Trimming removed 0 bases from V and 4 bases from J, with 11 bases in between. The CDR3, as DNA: TGCGCCAGCAGCTTGGAAACAGGGCCCGGGGCCAACGTCCTGACTTTC. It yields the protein CASSLETGPGANVLTF. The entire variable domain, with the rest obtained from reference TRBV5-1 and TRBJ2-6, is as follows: KAGVTQTPRYLIKTRGQQVTLSCSPISGHRSVSWYQQTPGQGLQFLFEYFSETQRNKGNFPGRFSGRQFSNSRSEMNVSTLELGDSALYLCASSLETGPGANVLTFGAGSRLTVL.

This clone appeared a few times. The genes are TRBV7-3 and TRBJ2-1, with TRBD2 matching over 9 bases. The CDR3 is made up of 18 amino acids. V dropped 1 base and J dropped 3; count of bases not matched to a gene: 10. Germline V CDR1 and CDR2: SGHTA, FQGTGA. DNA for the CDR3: TGTGCCAGCAGCTTAAAGCCTAGCGGGGCGGTGTTCTACAATGAGCAGTTCTTC. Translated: CASSLKPSGAVFYNEQFF. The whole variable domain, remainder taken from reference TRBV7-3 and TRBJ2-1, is GAGVSQTPSNKVTEKGKYVELRCDPISGHTALYWYRQSLGQGPEFLIYFQGTGAADDSGLPNDRFFAVRPEGSVSTLKIQRTERGDSAVYLCASSLKPSGAVFYNEQFFGPGTRLTVL.

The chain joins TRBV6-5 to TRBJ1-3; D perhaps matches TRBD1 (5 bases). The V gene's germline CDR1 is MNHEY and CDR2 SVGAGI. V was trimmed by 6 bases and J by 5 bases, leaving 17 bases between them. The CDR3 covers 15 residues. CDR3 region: CASRLHRDSRNTIYF. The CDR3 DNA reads TGTGCCAGCAGATTACATCGGGACTCCAGAAACACCATATATTTT.

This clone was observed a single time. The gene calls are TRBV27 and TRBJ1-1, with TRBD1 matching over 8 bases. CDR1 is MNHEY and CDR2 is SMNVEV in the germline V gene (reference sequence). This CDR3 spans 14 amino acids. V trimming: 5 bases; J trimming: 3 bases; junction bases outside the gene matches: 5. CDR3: CASSRDRWDTEAFF. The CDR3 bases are TGTGCCAGCAGTAGGGACAGGTGGGACACTGAAGCTTTCTTT.